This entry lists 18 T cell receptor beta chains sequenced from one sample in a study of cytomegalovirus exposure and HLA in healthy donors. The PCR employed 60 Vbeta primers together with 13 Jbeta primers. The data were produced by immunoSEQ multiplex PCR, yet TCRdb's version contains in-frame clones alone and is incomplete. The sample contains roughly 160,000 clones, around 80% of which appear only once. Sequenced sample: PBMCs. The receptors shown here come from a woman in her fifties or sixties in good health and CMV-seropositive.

CDR3 amino acids: CASSLSGGTLNEQFF. CDR3 coding DNA: TGTGCCAGCAGTTTGAGCGGGGGGACCCTTAATGAGCAGTTCTTC. This chain joins TRBV7-9 and TRBJ2-1; 9 bases align to TRBD2. Germline V gene sequence: CDR1 SEHNR, CDR2 FQNEAQ (reference sequence). V lost 6 bases, J lost 7 bases, and 10 bases stayed unmatched. The CDR3 contains 15 residues.

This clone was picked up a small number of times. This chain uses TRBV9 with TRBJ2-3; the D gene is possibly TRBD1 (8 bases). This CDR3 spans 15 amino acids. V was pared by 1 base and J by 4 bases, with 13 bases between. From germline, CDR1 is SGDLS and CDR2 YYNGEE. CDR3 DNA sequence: TGTGCCAGCAGCGTACGACAGGGGAGGGCAGATACGCAGTATTTT. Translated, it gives CASSVRQGRADTQYF.

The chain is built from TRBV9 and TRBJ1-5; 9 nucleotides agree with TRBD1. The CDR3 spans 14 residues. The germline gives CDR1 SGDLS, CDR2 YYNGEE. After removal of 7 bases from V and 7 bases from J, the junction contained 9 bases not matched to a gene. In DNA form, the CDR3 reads TGTGCCAGCGGAACGGGACAGGGATACCAGCCCCAGCATTTT. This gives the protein CASGTGQGYQPQHF. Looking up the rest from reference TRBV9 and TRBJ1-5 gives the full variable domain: DSGVTQTPKHLITATGQRVTLRCSPRSGDLSVYWYQQSLDQGLQFLIQYYNGEERAKGNILERFSAQQFPDLHSELNLSSLELGDSALYFCASGTGQGYQPQHFGDGTRLSIL.

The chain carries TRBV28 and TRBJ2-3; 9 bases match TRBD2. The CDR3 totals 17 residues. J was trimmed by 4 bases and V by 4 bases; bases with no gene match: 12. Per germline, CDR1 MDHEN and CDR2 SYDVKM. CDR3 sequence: CASSSPTSGGGADTQYF. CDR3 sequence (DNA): TGTGCCAGCAGTTCACCGACTAGCGGAGGGGGGGCAGATACGCAGTATTTT.

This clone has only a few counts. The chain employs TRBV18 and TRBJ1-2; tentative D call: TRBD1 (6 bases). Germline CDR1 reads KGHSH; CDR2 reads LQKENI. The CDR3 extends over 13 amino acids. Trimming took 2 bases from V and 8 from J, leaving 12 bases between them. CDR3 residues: CASSPGGEQGYTF. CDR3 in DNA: TGTGCCAGCTCACCAGGGGGCGAACAAGGCTACACCTTC. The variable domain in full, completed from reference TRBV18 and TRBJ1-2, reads NAGVMQNPRHLVRRRGQEARLRCSPMKGHSHVYWYRQLPEEGLKFMVYLQKENIIDESGMPKERFSAEFPKEGPSILRIQQVVRGDSAAYFCASSPGGEQGYTFGSGTRLTVV.

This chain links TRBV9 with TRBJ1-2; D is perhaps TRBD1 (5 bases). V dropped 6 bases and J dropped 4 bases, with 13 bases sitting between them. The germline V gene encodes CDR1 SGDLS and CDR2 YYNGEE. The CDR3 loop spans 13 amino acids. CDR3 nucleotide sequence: TGTGCCAGCAAGGGCGGGGGGTTCTATGGCTACACCTTC. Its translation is CASKGGGFYGYTF. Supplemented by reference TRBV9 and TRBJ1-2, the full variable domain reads DSGVTQTPKHLITATGQRVTLRCSPRSGDLSVYWYQQSLDQGLQFLIQYYNGEERAKGNILERFSAQQFPDLHSELNLSSLELGDSALYFCASKGGGFYGYTFGSGTRLTVV.

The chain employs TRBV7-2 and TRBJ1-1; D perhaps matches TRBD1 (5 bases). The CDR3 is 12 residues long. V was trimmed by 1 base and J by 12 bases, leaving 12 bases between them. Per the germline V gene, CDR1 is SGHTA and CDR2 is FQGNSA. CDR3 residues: CASSLVVGESFF. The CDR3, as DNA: TGTGCCAGCAGCTTAGTGGTAGGGGAATCTTTCTTT.

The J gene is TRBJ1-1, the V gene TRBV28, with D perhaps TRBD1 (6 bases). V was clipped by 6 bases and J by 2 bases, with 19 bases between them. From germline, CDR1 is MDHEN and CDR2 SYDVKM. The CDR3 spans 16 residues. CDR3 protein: CASSHYRDKPNTEAFF. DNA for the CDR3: TGTGCCAGCAGCCACTACCGGGACAAACCTAACACTGAAGCTTTCTTT.

This chain's CDR3 is CASSLGQGAGGYTF. As DNA, the CDR3 is TGTGCCAGCAGTTTAGGACAGGGGGCGGGTGGCTACACCTTC. This sequence joins TRBV28 and TRBJ1-2; 11 bases match TRBD1. Unmatched junction bases numbered 3, after V lost 2 bases and J lost 7 bases. Per germline, CDR1 MDHEN and CDR2 SYDVKM. The CDR3 has 14 residues.

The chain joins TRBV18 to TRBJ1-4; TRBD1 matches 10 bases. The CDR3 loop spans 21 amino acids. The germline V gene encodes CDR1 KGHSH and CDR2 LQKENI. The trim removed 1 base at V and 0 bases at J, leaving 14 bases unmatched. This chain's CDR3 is CASSPLIGDRGLLATNEKLFF. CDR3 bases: TGTGCCAGCTCACCACTAATAGGGGACAGGGGTCTTTTGGCAACTAATGAAAAACTGTTTTTT.

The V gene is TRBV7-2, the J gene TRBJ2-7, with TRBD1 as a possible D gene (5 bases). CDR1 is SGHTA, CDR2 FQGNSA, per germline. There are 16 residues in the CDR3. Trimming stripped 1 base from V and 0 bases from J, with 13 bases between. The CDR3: CASSLGGPRSSYEQYF. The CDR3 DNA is TGTGCCAGCAGCTTAGGGGGCCCCCGGAGCTCCTACGAGCAGTACTTC.

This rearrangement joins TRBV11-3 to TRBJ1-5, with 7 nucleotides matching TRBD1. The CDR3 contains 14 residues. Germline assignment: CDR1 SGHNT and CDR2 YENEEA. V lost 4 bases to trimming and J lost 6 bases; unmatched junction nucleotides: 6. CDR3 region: CASSSSPGGQPQHF. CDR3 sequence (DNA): TGTGCCAGCAGCTCCTCCCCAGGGGGTCAGCCCCAGCATTTT. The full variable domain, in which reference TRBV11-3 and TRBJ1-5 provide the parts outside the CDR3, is EAGVVQSPRYKIIEKKQPVAFWCNPISGHNTLYWYLQNLGQGPELLIRYENEEAVDDSQLPKDRFSAERLKGVDSTLKIQPAELGDSAVYLCASSSSPGGQPQHFGDGTRLSIL.

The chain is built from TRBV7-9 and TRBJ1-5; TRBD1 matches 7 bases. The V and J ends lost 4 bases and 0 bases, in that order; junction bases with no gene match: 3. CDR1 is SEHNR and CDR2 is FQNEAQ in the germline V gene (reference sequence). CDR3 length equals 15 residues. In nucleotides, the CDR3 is TGTGCCAGCAGCTCGACAGGGAATAGCAATCAGCCCCAGCATTTT. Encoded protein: CASSSTGNSNQPQHF.

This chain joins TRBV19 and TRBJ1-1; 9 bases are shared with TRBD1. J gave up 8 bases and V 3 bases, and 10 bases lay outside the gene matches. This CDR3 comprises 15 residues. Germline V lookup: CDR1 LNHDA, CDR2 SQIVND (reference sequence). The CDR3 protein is CASSIGQGILPEAFF. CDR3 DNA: TGTGCCAGTAGTATCGGACAGGGGATCCTCCCCGAAGCTTTCTTT.

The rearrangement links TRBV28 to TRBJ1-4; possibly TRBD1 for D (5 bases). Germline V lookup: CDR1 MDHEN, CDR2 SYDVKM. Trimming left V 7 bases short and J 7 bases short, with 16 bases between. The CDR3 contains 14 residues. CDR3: CASKLPGFGEKLFF. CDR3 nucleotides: TGTGCCAGCAAATTACCAGGGTTCGGTGAAAAACTGTTTTTT.

The CDR3 protein is CASSLSADNEQFF. The DNA of the CDR3 is TGTGCCAGCAGCTTATCAGCGGACAATGAGCAGTTCTTC. The chain uses TRBV7-3 and TRBJ2-1; possible D gene TRBD2, 5 bases. The germline V and J ends were trimmed by 2 bases and 5 bases, with 7 bases remaining between them. Germline V gene sequence: CDR1 SGHTA, CDR2 FQGTGA. The CDR3 runs to 13 residues.

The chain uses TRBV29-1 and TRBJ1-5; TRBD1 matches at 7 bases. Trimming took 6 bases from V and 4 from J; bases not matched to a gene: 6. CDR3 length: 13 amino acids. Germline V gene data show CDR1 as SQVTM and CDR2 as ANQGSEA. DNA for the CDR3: TGCAGCGTCTCCGGGACAGCTAATCAGCCCCAGCATTTT. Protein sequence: CSVSGTANQPQHF.

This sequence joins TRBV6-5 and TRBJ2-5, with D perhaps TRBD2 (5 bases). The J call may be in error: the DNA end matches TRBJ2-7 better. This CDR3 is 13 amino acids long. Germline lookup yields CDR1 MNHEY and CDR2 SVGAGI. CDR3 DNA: TGTGCCAGCAAAACCGGGGTTCCGAACGAGCAGTACTTC. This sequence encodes CASKTGVPNEQYF.